This T cell receptor (beta chain) is from a study of cytomegalovirus exposure and HLA in healthy donors. Study-wide results and caveats: Rates of TCR association differed by HLA locus in a later analysis, with DRB1 highest and HLA-C lowest. Researchers reported from a later analysis that most CMV-associated TCR beta chains appeared HLA-restricted.

This clone was recorded once. Its antigen is currently unknown. CDR1 SGHRS and CDR2 YFSETQ come from the germline V gene. With V trimmed by 4 bases and J by 4 bases, 4 bases remained unmatched. This CDR3 comprises 14 residues. The PCR employed 60 Vbeta primers together with 13 Jbeta primers. Assay: immunoSEQ multiplex PCR; the TCRdb copy retains only in-frame clones and omits some. The table lists approximately 170,000 clones, around 79% of them singletons, with 6% to 8% in the top ten. Sequencing was performed on PBMCs. The chain uses TRBV5-1 and TRBJ2-5; 10 nucleotides agree with TRBD1. The source is a male donor in good health and CMV-seropositive. The CDR3 loop is CASSLGQGGETQYF. CDR3 in DNA: TGCGCCAGCAGCCTTGGACAGGGGGGAGAGACCCAGTACTTC.